This T cell receptor (beta chain) emerged from a study of T cell responses to AZD1222 COVID-19 vaccine. Here immunoSEQ multiplex PCR was the method, and the copy in TCRdb shows in-frame clones only, minus some. The sample lists about 150,000 clones, approximately 85% occurring once. V gave up 5 bases and J gave up 5 bases, with 16 bases separating them. Germline-derived CDR1 and CDR2 are SGHRS and YFSETQ. The CDR3 contains 14 residues. The genes are TRBV5-1 and TRBJ2-5; a possible D gene is TRBD1 (6 bases). The receptor was derived from an adult who received the MenACWY meningococcal vaccine as a control. The source material was peripheral blood, sampled 28 days after the second dose of the MenACWY control vaccine. The CDR3 spells CASRRGQPEETQYF. Here the CDR3 DNA reads TGCGCCAGCAGACGCGGACAGCCGGAGGAGACCCAGTACTTC.